This entry is about one TCR beta chain. Antigen unknown. The repertoire was sequenced with immunoSEQ multiplex PCR; TCRdb's copy has only in-frame clones and lacks some. This sample has 80,000 to 90,000 clones; approximately 90% occur once, and the top ten carry roughly 5.6%. This sample was included in a study of T cell responses to AZD1222 COVID-19 vaccine. Notes on the study in general: Samples come after the peak T cell response, not at day 14.

With 4 bases removed from V and 5 bases from J, the gap between germline ends came to 16 bases. This CDR3 comprises 14 residues. The germline CDR1 and CDR2 sequences are SGHRS and YFSETQ. This material consisted of peripheral blood, taken on day 0 of MenACWY control vaccination. The TCR originated in an adult in good health. The V gene is TRBV5-1, the J gene TRBJ2-7; no clear D gene. The CDR3 sequence is CASSQRGYPDEQYF. The CDR3 nucleotides are TGCGCCAGCAGCCAAAGAGGCTATCCGGACGAGCAGTACTTC.